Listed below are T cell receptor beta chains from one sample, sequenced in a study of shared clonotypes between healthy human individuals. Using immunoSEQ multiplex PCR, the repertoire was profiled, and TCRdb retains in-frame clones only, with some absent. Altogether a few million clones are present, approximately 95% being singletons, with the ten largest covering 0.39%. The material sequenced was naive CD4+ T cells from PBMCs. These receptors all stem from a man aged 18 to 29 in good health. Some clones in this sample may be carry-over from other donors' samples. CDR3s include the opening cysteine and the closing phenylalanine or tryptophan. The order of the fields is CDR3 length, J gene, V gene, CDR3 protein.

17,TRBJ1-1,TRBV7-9,CASSKNLGRDFDTEAFF
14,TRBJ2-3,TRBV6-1,CASISGRFLDTQYF
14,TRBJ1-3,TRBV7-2,CASSLLRPGNTIYF
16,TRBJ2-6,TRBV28,CASSRDRGTGANVLTF
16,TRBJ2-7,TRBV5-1,CASSLGGRRVTYEQYF
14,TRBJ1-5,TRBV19,CASREGQTNQPQHF
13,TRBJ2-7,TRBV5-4,CASSLAREYEQYF
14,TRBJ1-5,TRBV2,CASSDRTHGQPQHF
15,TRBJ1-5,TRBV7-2,CASSQLGQSGQPQHF
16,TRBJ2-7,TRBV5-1,CASSLNSFQRLYEQYF
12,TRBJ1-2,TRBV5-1,CASSGDSYGYTF
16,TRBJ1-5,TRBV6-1,CASSERAGGTNQPQHF
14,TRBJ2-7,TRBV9,CASSAGLAGSEQYF
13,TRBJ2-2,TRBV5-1,CASSSVPTGELFF
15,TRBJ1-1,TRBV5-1,CASSLPGGQRTEAFF
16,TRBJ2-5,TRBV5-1,CASSSGAGGPGETQYF
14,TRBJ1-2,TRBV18,CASSLRDIRDGYTF
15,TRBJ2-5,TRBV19,CASRSGGGVLETQYF
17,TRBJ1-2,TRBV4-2,CASSQDKGQGAQSGYTF
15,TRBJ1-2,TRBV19,CASSTQGQGSYGYTF
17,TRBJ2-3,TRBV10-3,CAISDHGRRAPTDTQYF
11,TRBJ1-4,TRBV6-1,CASSHEGKLFF
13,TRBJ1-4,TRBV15,CATSRDLDRFLFF
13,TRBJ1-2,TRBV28,CASSLGGRYGYTF
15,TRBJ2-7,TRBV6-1,CASMGLRRESYEQYF
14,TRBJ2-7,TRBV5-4,CASSLGQGNYEQYF
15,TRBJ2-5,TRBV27,CASSYVLDGGETQYF
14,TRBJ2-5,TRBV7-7,CASSSGQTQETQYF
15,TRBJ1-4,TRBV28,CASSSQGATNEKLFF
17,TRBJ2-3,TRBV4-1,CASSQAGAGPQGDTQYF
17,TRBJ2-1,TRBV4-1,CASSQRLVTGLYNEQFF
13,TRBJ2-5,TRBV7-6,CASSRRVQETQYF
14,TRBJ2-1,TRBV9,CASSGGAIYNEQFF
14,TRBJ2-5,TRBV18,CASSPARNQETQYF
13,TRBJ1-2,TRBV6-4,CASSDSPSGGYTF
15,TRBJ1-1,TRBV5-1,CASSLDAGDYSEAFF
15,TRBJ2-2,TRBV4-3,CASRDRQGYGGELFF
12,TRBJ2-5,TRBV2,CASSVGEQTQYF
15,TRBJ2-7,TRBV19,CASSYSGTGNYEQYF
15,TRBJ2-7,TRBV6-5,CASSPPGRVAYEQYF
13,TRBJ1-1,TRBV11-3,CASSLLSDTEAFF
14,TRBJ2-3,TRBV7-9,CASSLGDLPGSQYF
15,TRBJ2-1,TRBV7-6,CASSLGQAVYNEQFF
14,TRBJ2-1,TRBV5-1,CASSSQGLGNEQFF
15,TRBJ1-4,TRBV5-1,CASKSVPRSNEKLFF
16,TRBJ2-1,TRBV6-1,CASSDTGTSGRHEQFF
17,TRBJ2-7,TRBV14,CASSQGGLAGGGYEQYF
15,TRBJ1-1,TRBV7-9,CASSLAGARATEAFF
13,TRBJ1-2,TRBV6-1,CASSVVGAGGYTF
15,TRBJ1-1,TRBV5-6,CASSSLLRENTEAFF
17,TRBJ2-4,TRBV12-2,CASRPGASGRNQNIQYF
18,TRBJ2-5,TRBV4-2,CASSQAVGRGGYQETQYF
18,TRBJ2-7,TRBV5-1,CASMRGLKPDSKRGEQYF